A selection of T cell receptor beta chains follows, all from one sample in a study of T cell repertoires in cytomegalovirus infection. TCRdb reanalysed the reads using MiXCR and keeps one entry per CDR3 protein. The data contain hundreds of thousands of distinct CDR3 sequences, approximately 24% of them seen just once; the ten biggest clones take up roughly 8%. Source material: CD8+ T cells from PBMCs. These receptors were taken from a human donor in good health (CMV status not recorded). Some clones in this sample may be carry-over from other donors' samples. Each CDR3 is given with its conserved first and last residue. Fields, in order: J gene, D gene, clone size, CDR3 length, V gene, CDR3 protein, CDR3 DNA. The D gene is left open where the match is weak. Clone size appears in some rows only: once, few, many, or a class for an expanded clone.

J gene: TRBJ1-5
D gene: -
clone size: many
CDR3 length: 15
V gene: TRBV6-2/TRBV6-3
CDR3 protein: CASSYSTRPNQPQHF
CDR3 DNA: TGTGCCAGCAGTTACTCAACTCGGCCCAATCAGCCCCAGCATTTT

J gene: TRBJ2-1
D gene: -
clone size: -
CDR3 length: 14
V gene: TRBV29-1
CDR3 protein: CSVVGGGNYDEQFF
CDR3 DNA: TGCAGCGTTGTAGGGGGGGGCAATTATGATGAGCAGTTCTTC

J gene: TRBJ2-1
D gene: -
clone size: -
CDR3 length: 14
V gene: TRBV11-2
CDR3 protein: CASSPFTSYNEQFF
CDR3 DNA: TGTGCCAGCAGCCCCTTTACCTCCTACAATGAGCAGTTCTTC

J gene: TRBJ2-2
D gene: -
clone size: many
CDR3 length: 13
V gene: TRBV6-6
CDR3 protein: CASRQGGTGELFF
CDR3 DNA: TGTGCCAGCAGGCAGGGAGGAACCGGGGAGCTGTTTTTT

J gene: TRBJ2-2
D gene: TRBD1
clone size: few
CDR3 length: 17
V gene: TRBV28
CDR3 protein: CASSWGDRGRGTGELFF
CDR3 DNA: TGTGCCAGCAGTTGGGGGGACAGGGGGCGAGGCACCGGGGAGCTGTTTTTT

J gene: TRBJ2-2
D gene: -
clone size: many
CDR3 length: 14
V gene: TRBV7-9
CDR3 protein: CASSLVGGLGELFF
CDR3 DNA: TGTGCCAGCAGCTTAGTTGGCGGACTCGGGGAGCTGTTTTTT

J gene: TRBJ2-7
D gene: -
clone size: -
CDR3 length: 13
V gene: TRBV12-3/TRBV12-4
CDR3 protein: CASRPDRSYEQYF
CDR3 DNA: TGTGCCAGCAGACCAGACAGGAGCTACGAGCAGTACTTC

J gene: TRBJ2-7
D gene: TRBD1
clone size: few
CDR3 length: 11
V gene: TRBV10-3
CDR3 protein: CAIRDRYEQYF
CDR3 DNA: TGTGCCATCAGGGACAGGTACGAGCAGTACTTC

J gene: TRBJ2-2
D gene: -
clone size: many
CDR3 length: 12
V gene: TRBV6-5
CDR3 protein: CASSYSGGELFF
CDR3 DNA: TGTGCCAGCAGTTACTCCGGCGGGGAGCTGTTTTTT

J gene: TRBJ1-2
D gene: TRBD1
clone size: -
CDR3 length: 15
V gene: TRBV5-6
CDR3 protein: CASSFTGGEDYGYTF
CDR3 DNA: TGTGCCAGCAGCTTTACAGGGGGCGAGGACTATGGCTACACCTTC

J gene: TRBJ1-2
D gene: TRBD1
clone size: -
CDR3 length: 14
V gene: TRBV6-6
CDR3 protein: CASSPTGTNYGYTF
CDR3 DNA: TGTGCCAGCAGCCCGACAGGGACTAACTATGGCTACACCTTC

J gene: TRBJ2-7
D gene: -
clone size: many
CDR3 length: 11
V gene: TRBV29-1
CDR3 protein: CSVEVTYEQYF
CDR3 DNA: TGCAGCGTTGAGGTGACCTACGAGCAGTACTTC

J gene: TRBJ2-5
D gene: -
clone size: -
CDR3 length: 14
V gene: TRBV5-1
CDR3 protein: CASSLATGLETQYF
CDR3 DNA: TGCGCCAGCAGCTTGGCAACGGGGCTGGAGACCCAGTACTTC

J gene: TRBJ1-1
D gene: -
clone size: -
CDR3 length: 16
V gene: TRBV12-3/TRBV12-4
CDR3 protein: CASSGGGAGTNTEAFF
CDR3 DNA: TGTGCCAGCAGTGGGGGTGGGGCAGGAACGAACACTGAAGCTTTCTTT

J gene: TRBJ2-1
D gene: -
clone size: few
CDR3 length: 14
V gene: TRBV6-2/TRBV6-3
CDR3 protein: CASRAGGAYNEQFF
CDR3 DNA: TGTGCCAGCCGGGCGGGTGGGGCCTACAATGAGCAGTTCTTC

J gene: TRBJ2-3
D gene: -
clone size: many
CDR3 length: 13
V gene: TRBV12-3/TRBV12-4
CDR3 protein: CASSLPLTDTQYF
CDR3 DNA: TGTGCCAGCAGTCTACCCCTGACCGATACGCAGTATTTT

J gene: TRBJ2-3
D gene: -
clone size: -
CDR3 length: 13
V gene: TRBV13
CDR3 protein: CASTLSATDTQYF
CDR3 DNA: TGTGCCAGCACCCTGTCGGCGACAGATACGCAGTATTTT

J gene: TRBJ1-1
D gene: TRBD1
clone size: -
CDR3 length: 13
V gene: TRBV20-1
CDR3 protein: CSARDRGGTETLF
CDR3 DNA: TGCAGTGCTAGAGACCGCGGGGGGACAGAGACTCTCTTT

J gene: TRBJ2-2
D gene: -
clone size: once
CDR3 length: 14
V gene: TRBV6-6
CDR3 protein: CASSYSSNIGELFF
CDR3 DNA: TGTGCCAGCAGTTACTCTTCGAACATCGGGGAGCTGTTTTTT

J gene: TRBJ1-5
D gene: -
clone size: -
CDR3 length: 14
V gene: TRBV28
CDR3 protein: CASSLRGRGQPQHF
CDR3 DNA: TGTGCCAGCAGCCTCAGGGGTCGCGGACAGCCCCAGCATTTT

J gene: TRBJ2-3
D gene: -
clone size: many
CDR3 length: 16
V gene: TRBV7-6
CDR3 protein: CASSSPGEGATDTQYF
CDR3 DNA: TGTGCCAGCAGCTCCCCCGGGGAGGGGGCGACAGATACGCAGTATTTT

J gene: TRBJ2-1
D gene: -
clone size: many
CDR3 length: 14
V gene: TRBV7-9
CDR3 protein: CASSLAGRFNEQFF
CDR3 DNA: TGTGCCAGCAGCTTAGCGGGAAGATTCAATGAGCAGTTCTTC